The 9 T cell receptor beta chains given below trace back to one sample, sequenced in a study of T cell repertoires in aging, cancer and after chemotherapy. The template was genomic DNA from peripheral blood, not RNA. Rearranged V-D-J TRB sequences were amplified with a mixed TRB-A/B primer pool. TCRdb reanalysed the multiplex PCR reads using MiXCR and keeps one entry per CDR3 protein. The data show a few thousand distinct CDR3 sequences, 45% to 60% seen once. The sequenced material came from blood. The origin of the receptors is a human donor with a solid tumor.

The J gene is TRBJ2-1, the V gene TRBV19, with TRBD1 matching over 10 bases. CDR3 length: 13 amino acids. The germline V gene has CDR1 LNHDA and CDR2 SQIVND (reference sequence). V gave up 6 bases and J gave up 6 bases; unmatched junction bases: 2. CDR3 region: CASRRTGGNEQFF. CDR3 nucleotides: TGTGCCAGTAGAAGGACAGGGGGCAATGAGCAGTTCTTC.

The rearrangement joins TRBV11-2 to TRBJ1-4; 8 bases line up with TRBD1. The CDR3 is made up of 13 amino acids. CDR1 SGHAT and CDR2 FQNNGV come from the germline V gene. Germline trimming cut 0 bases from V and 16 bases from J; bases unmatched to any gene: 7. CDR3: CASSLELRDRSFF. In DNA form, the CDR3 reads TGTGCCAGCAGCTTAGAGCTCCGGGACAGGTCGTTTTTT.

The gene calls are TRBV10-3 and TRBJ1-1; maybe TRBD1 (5 bases). Looked up from germline, CDR1 is ENHRY and CDR2 is SYGVKD. CDR3 length: 12 residues. Trimming shortened V by 6 bases and J by 8 bases, and 13 bases separated the two germline ends. CDR3 in DNA: TGTGCCATCAGCGAAACAACAGGAGAAGCTTTCTTT. Amino acid sequence: CAISETTGEAFF.

This clonotype was seen a few times. The DNA is left out, because the CDR3 cannot be placed on it with certainty; the CDR3 is given as TCRdb lists it. V and J are TRBV7-7 and TRBJ2-7; TRBD1 is the table's D call, not checked against the DNA. Germline V gene data show CDR1 as SSHAT and CDR2 as FNYEAQ (reference sequence). Inclusive of both ends, the CDR3 amounts to 15 amino acids. The CDR3 is CASSLAFGEGYEQYF.

The sample holds a few counts of this clonotype. V is TRBV6-5 and J is TRBJ2-1, with 7 bases matching TRBD2. Germline V gives CDR1 MNHEY, CDR2 SVGAGI. This CDR3 has 12 residues. Losses at the gene ends were 4 bases for V and 10 bases for J; bases not matched to a gene: 4. CDR3 DNA sequence: TGTGCCAGCAGTTTGGGGGGGAACGAGCAGTTCTTC. Residues: CASSLGGNEQFF.

This rearrangement joins TRBV19 to TRBJ1-1, with D perhaps matching TRBD1 (6 bases). Germline assignment: CDR1 LNHDA and CDR2 SQIVND (reference sequence). The CDR3 has 17 amino acids. V lost 6 bases to trimming and J lost 4 bases, with 24 bases between them. Written as DNA, the CDR3 is TGTGCCAGTAGGACGCCTCGAACAAAAACAGGGTCCACTGAAGCTTTCTTT. This translates into CASRTPRTKTGSTEAFF.

The chain links TRBV20-1 to TRBJ2-1, with D tentatively TRBD1 (8 bases). Trimming cost V 0 bases and J 9 bases, with 15 bases left between them. In germline, CDR1 is DFQATT, CDR2 SNEGSKA (reference sequence). CDR3 length equals 14 residues. The chain's CDR3 is CSARDRTGRGEQFF. CDR3 nucleotides: TGCAGTGCTAGAGATCGGACAGGGAGGGGTGAGCAGTTCTTC.

The chain carries TRBV30 and TRBJ1-4; D gene ambiguous. The CDR3 contains 13 residues. Trimming cost V 4 bases and J 10 bases, with 16 bases left between them. Germline V lookup: CDR1 GTSNPN, CDR2 SVGIG (reference sequence). Here the CDR3 reads CAWTLGADGKLFF. The CDR3 nucleotides are TGTGCCTGGACTCTCGGAGCCGATGGAAAACTGTTTTTT.

This clonotype was counted a few times. V gene TRBV29-1 combines with J gene TRBJ2-6; no reliable D call. The V end lost 5 bases, the J end lost 1 base, and 3 bases lay between the germline ends. The CDR3 contains 12 residues. Per the germline V gene, CDR1 is SQVTM and CDR2 is ANQGSEA. The CDR3 here is CSVMSGANVLTF. As DNA, the CDR3 is TGCAGCGTTATGTCTGGGGCCAACGTCCTGACTTTC.